This TCR beta chain was retrieved from a study of blood T cell repertoires in COVID-19. The method was immunoSEQ multiplex PCR; TCRdb's version includes in-frame clones alone and lacks a portion of them. The data contain some 200,000 clones, around 83% of them singletons. Looked up from germline, CDR1 is MNHNY and CDR2 is SVGAGI (reference sequence). V trimming: 0 bases; J trimming: 2 bases; junction bases outside the gene matches: 2. CDR3 length equals 16 residues. The chain uses TRBV6-6 and TRBJ2-7; 12 nucleotides match TRBD2. The specimen was peripheral blood. The clonotype was recovered from a woman in her 40s with acute or convalescent COVID-19. CDR3 sequence (DNA): TGTGCCAGCAGTTACTCGCTAGCGGGGGGGACCTACGAGCAGTACTTC. Its translation is CASSYSLAGGTYEQYF.